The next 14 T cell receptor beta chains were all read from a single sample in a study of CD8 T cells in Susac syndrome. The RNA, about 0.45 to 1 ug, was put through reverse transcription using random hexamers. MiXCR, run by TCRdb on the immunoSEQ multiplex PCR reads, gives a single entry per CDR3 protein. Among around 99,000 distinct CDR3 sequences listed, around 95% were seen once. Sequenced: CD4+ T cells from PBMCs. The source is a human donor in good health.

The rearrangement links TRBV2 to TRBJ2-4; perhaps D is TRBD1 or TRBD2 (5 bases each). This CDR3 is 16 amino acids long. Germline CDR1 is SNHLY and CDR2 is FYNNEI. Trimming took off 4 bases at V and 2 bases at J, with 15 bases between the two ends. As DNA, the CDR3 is TGTGCCAGCAGTGGGGACCTCACAGCGTCCAAAAACATTCAGTACTTC. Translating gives CASSGDLTASKNIQYF.

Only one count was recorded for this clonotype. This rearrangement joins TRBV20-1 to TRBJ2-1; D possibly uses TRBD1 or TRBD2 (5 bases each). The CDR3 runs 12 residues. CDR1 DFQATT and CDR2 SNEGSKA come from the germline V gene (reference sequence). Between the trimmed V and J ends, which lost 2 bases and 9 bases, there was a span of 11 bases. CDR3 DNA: TGCAGTGCTAGATCTGGGGGTTTTGAGCAGTTCTTC. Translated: CSARSGGFEQFF.

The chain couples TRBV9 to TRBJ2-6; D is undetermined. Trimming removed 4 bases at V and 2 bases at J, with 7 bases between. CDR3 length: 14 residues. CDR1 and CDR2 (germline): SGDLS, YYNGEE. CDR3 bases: TGTGCCAGCAGCCCCTCGCCTGGGGCCAACGTCCTGACTTTC. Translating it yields CASSPSPGANVLTF. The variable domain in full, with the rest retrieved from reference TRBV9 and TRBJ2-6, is DSGVTQTPKHLITATGQRVTLRCSPRSGDLSVYWYQQSLDQGLQFLIQYYNGEERAKGNILERFSAQQFPDLHSELNLSSLELGDSALYFCASSPSPGANVLTFGAGSRLTVL.

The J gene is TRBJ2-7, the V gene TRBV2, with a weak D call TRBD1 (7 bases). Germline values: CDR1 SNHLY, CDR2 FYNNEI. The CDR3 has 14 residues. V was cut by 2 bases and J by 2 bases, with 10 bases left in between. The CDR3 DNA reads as TGTGCCAGCAGTGAATCAGGGGGGCCCTACGAGCAGTACTTC. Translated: CASSESGGPYEQYF. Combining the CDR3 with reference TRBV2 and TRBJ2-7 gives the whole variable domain EPEVTQTPSHQVTQMGQEVILRCVPISNHLYFYWYRQILGQKVEFLVSFYNNEISEKSEIFDDQFSVERPDGSNFTLKIRSTKLEDSAMYFCASSESGGPYEQYFGPGTRLTVT.

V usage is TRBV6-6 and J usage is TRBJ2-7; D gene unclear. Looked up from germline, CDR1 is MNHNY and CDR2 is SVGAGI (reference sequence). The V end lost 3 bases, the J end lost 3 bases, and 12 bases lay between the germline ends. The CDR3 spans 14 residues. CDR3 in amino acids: CASSYYTAIYEQYF. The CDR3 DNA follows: TGTGCCAGCAGTTATTATACAGCAATCTACGAGCAGTACTTC.

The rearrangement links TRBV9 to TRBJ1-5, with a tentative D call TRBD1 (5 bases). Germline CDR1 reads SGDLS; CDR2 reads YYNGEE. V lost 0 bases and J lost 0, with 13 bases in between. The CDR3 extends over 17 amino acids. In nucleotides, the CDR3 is TGTGCCAGCAGCGTAGCATCGGGGGGGGATAGCAATCAGCCCCAGCATTTT. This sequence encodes CASSVASGGDSNQPQHF.

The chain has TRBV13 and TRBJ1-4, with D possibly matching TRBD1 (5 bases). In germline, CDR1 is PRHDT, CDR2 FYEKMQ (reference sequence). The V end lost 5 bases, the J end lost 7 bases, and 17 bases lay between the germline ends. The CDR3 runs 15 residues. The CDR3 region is CASSTPGGEPEKLFF. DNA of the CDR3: TGTGCCAGCAGCACCCCTGGGGGGGAACCTGAAAAACTGTTTTTT.

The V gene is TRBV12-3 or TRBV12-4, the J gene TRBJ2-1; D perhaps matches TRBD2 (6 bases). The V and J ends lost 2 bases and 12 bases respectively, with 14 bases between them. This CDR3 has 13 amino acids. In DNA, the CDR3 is TGTGCCAGCAGTTTAAGTGGGACTTCTGGGCAGTTCTTC. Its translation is CASSLSGTSGQFF.

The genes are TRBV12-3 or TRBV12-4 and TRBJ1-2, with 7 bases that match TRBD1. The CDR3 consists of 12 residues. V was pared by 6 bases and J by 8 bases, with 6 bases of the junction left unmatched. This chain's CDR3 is CASRRQGGGYTF. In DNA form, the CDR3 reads TGTGCCAGCAGGCGACAGGGAGGAGGCTACACCTTC.

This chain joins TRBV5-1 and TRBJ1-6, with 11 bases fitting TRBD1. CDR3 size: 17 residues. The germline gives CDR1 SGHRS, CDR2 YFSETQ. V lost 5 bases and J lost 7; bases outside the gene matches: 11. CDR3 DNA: TGCGCCAGCAGTCTGGACAGGGGGCATTTGCGGAATTCACCCCTCCACTTT. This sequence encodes CASSLDRGHLRNSPLHF.

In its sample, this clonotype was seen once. The CDR3 nucleotides are TGTGCCAGCAGCCTCAGAGGTGGACCTGAGCAGTTCTTC. Its translation is CASSLRGGPEQFF. The rearrangement joins TRBV3-1 to TRBJ2-1; no reliable D call. The V end was cut by 4 bases, the J end by 9 bases, with 13 bases between. CDR1 and CDR2 from the germline V gene are LGHDT and YNNKEL (reference sequence). This CDR3 has 13 amino acids.

The CDR3 loop is CASSQEGRFADTQYF. CDR3 nucleotides: TGCGCCAGCAGCCAGGAGGGGAGGTTCGCAGATACGCAGTATTTT. V usage is TRBV4-1 and J usage is TRBJ2-3, with D possibly being TRBD2 (6 bases). CDR1 and CDR2 from the germline V gene are MGHRA and YSYEKL. This CDR3 contains 15 residues. With 3 bases removed from V and 4 bases from J, the gap between germline ends came to 14 bases.

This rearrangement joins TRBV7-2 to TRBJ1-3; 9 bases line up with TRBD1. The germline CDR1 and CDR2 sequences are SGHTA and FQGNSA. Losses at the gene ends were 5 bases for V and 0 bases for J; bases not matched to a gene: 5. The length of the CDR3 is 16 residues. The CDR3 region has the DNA TGTGCCAGCAGCCCACAGGGGGCGAGCTCTGGAAACACCATATATTTT. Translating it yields CASSPQGASSGNTIYF. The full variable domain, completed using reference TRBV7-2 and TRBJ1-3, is GAGVSQSPSNKVTEKGKDVELRCDPISGHTALYWYRQSLGQGLEFLIYFQGNSAPDKSGLPSDRFSAERTGGSVSTLTIQRTQQEDSAVYLCASSPQGASSGNTIYFGEGSWLTVV.

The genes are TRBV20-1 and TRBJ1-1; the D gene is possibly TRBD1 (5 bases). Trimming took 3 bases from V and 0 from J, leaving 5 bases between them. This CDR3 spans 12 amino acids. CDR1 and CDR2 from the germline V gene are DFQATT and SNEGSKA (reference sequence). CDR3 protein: CSASRVNTEAFF. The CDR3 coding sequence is TGCAGTGCTAGCAGGGTGAACACTGAAGCTTTCTTT.